This T cell receptor beta chain comes out of a study of T cell repertoires in cytomegalovirus infection. MiXCR, run by TCRdb on the reads, gives a single entry per CDR3 protein. The data hold around 300,000 distinct CDR3 sequences, with roughly a fifth observed a single time. Turning to this clonotype: Its target is unknown.

Looked up from germline, CDR1 is LNHDA and CDR2 is SQIVND (reference sequence). The CDR3 is made up of 15 amino acids. V was clipped by 7 bases and J by 0 bases; unmatched bases: 8. The source of this sequence is a human donor in good health (CMV status not recorded). Some clones in this sample may be carry-over from other donors' samples. The sequences come from cultured PBMCs, collected from culture after CMV antigen stimulation. This chain connects TRBV19 to TRBJ1-2, with 7 bases fitting TRBD1. The CDR3 sequence is CASKGRGSTNYGYTF. CDR3 in DNA: TGTGCCAGTAAAGGCAGGGGGTCCACTAACTATGGCTACACCTTC.